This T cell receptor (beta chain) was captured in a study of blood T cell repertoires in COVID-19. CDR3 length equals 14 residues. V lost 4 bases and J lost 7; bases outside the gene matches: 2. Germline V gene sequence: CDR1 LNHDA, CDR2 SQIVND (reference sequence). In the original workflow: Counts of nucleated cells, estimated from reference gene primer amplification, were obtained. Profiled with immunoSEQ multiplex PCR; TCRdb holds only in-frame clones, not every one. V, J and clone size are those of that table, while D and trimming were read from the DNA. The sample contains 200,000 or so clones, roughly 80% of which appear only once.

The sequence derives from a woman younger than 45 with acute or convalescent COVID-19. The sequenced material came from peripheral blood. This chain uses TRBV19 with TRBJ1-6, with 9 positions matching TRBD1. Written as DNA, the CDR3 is TGTGCCAGTAGTAGACAGGGGGAAAATTCACCCCTCCACTTT. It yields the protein CASSRQGENSPLHF. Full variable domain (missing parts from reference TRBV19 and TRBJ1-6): DGGITQSPKYLFRKEGQNVTLSCEQNLNHDAMYWYRQDPGQGLRLIYYSQIVNDFQKGDIAEGYSVSREKKESFPLTVTSAQKNPTAFYLCASSRQGENSPLHFGNGTRLTVT.